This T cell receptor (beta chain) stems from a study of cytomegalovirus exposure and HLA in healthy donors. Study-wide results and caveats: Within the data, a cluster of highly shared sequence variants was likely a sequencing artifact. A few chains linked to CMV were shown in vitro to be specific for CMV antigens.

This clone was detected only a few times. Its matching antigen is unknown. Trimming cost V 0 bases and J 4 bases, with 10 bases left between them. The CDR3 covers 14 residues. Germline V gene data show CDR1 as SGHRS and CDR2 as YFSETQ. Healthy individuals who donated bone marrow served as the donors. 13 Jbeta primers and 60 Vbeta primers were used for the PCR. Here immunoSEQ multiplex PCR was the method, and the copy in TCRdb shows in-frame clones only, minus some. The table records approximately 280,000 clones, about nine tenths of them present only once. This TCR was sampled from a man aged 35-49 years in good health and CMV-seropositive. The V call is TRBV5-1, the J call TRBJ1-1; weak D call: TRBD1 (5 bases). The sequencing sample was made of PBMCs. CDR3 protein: CASSLVGGGTEAFF. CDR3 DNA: TGCGCCAGCAGCTTGGTCGGGGGAGGCACTGAAGCTTTCTTT.